Below, 9 T cell receptor beta chains from the same sample are listed, as sequenced in a study of blood T cell repertoires in COVID-19. The data were produced by immunoSEQ multiplex PCR, yet TCRdb's version contains in-frame clones alone and is incomplete. In the table there are approximately 150,000 clones, about 86% of which are singletons. The source material was peripheral blood. The receptors here all came from a human donor in a cohort sampled during active COVID-19.

The rearrangement links TRBV18 to TRBJ1-2, with D maybe TRBD1 (5 bases). The CDR3 contains 12 residues. Looked up from germline, CDR1 is KGHSH and CDR2 is LQKENI. V shed 5 bases and J shed 2 bases, with 6 bases lying between them. The CDR3 region is CASSSGNYGYTF. CDR3 nucleotides: TGTGCCAGCTCATCAGGGAACTATGGCTACACCTTC.

The gene calls are TRBV27 and TRBJ2-1, with D perhaps matching TRBD2 (5 bases). This CDR3 comprises 16 residues. CDR1 and CDR2 from the germline V gene are MNHEY and SMNVEV (reference sequence). The V and J ends lost 9 bases and 5 bases respectively, with 23 bases between them. CDR3 DNA: TGTGCCAGTGCTACAATAGCGATCGGTTTGAACAATGAGCAGTTCTTC. This codes for CASATIAIGLNNEQFF.

This clone was observed a single time. The V call is TRBV5-6, the J call TRBJ2-7; D is unclear. The CDR3 is 14 residues long. V was pared by 0 bases and J by 2 bases, with 9 bases between. The germline V gene has CDR1 SGHDT and CDR2 YYEEEE. CDR3 in DNA: TGTGCCAGCAGCTTGGGTCGATGGCCCTACGAGCAGTACTTC. This sequence encodes CASSLGRWPYEQYF. The entire variable domain, with the rest obtained from reference TRBV5-6 and TRBJ2-7, is as follows: DAGVTQSPTHLIKTRGQQVTLRCSPKSGHDTVSWYQQALGQGPQFIFQYYEEEERQRGNFPDRFSGHQFPNYSSELNVNALLLGDSALYLCASSLGRWPYEQYFGPGTRLTVT.

The chain links TRBV15 to TRBJ2-5; TRBD2 agrees at 12 bases. Losses at the gene ends were 4 bases for V and 5 bases for J; bases not matched to a gene: 5. Germline loops: CDR1 LNHNV, CDR2 YYDKDF (reference sequence). This CDR3 is built from 15 residues. Written as DNA, the CDR3 is TGTGCCACCAGCAAAGGACTAGCGGGATGGGAGACCCAGTACTTC. This gives the protein CATSKGLAGWETQYF.

The genes are TRBV4-2 and TRBJ1-2, with D unclear. The CDR3 extends over 15 amino acids. V shed 0 bases and J shed 2 bases, with 10 bases lying between them. The germline gives CDR1 LGHNA, CDR2 YNFKEQ. CDR3 DNA: TGTGCCAGCAGCCAAGATTTAACGGGGAACTATGGCTACACCTTC. Residues: CASSQDLTGNYGYTF.

The CDR3 DNA sequence: TGTGCCAGCAGCCGTAGCGGTACCTACGAGCAGTACTTC. This translates into CASSRSGTYEQYF. The chain uses TRBV27 and TRBJ2-7; D is possibly TRBD2 (6 bases). Trimming shortened V by 6 bases and J by 2 bases, and 11 bases separated the two germline ends. Germline V gene lookup returns CDR1 MNHEY and CDR2 SMNVEV (reference sequence). CDR3 length equals 13 residues.

The chain has TRBV7-2 and TRBJ2-7, with 7 nucleotides matching TRBD2. The CDR3 extends over 14 amino acids. J lost 4 bases, V lost 3 bases, and 6 bases had no gene match. Germline V CDR1 and CDR2: SGHTA, FQGNSA. This chain's CDR3 is CASSFVSGEYEQYF. As DNA, the CDR3 is TGTGCCAGCAGCTTTGTCAGCGGGGAATACGAGCAGTACTTC.

This clone was seen more than once but under ten times. The V call is TRBV7-9, the J call TRBJ1-1, with 7 bases aligning to TRBD1. This CDR3 is 14 amino acids long. Germline loops: CDR1 SEHNR, CDR2 FQNEAQ (reference sequence). V gave up 6 bases and J gave up 3 bases; unmatched junction bases: 7. The CDR3 protein is CASRFTGVYTEAFF. CDR3 coding DNA: TGTGCCAGCAGATTTACAGGGGTGTACACTGAAGCTTTCTTT.

The chain links TRBV29-1 to TRBJ2-3; a possible D gene is TRBD2 (6 bases). CDR3 length equals 14 residues. The germline V and J ends were trimmed by 4 bases and 4 bases, with 15 bases remaining between them. CDR1 is SQVTM, CDR2 ANQGSEA, per germline. The CDR3 region is CSVVRTGVSDTQYF. CDR3 nucleotide sequence: TGCAGCGTTGTCCGTACGGGAGTCTCAGATACGCAGTATTTT.